This T cell receptor (beta chain) was retrieved from a study of T cell changes during pregnancy in multiple sclerosis. V was clipped by 2 bases and J by 3 bases, with 20 bases between them. Germline V gene sequence: CDR1 GTSNPN, CDR2 SVGIG (reference sequence). This CDR3 region has 16 residues. Libraries were prepared by immunoSEQ multiplex PCR; TCRdb keeps only in-frame clonotypes and omits some of them. The profile shows fewer than 45,000 clones, roughly 92% of them singletons. The clonotype comes from a female donor with multiple sclerosis, enrolled in a pregnancy study. The chain uses TRBV30 and TRBJ2-7; weak D call: TRBD1 (8 bases). This sample comprised CD4+ T cells from peripheral blood mononuclear cells, obtained in the first trimester of pregnancy. For the CDR3, the DNA is TGTGCCTGGAGTAACAGGGGGGGGCCTACCCTCTACGAGCAGTACTTC. The encoded protein is CAWSNRGGPTLYEQYF.